This entry concerns a single TCR beta chain. Profiled with immunoSEQ multiplex PCR; TCRdb holds only in-frame clones, not every one. This sample carries around 57,000 clones, about 90% of them seen once, and the ten largest clones take about 0.15%. This sample was taken from a study of T cell changes during pregnancy in multiple sclerosis. Trimming pared 8 bases from V and 1 base from J, leaving 11 bases between. The CDR3 is 13 residues long. The V gene's germline CDR1 is LNHNV and CDR2 YYDKDF (reference sequence). The TCR was taken from a female donor in good health, enrolled as a control in a pregnancy study. This rearrangement joins TRBV15 to TRBJ2-5; tentative D call: TRBD1 (5 bases). This material consisted of CD4+ T cells from peripheral blood mononuclear cells, taken after pregnancy. The CDR3 bases are TGTGCCACCGGAAGGGGCTCCCAAGAGACCCAGTACTTC. Translating it yields CATGRGSQETQYF.